The 2 T cell receptor beta chains reported below all come from one sample, sequenced in a study of blood T cell repertoires in COVID-19. Assay: immunoSEQ multiplex PCR; the TCRdb copy retains only in-frame clones and omits some. The profile covers about 280,000 clones, with roughly 86% appearing a single time and more than 1.5% taken by the ten largest. The sequencing sample was made of PBMCs or T cells enriched from blood (not recorded which). These receptors all come from a woman aged 55-70 years who had recovered from COVID-19.

The V call is TRBV5-1, the J call TRBJ2-1; maybe TRBD1 (5 bases). V was pared by 5 bases and J by 2 bases, with 11 bases between. Germline V CDR1 and CDR2: SGHRS, YFSETQ. This CDR3 contains 14 residues. The CDR3 DNA reads as TGCGCCAGCAGTAGACAGAGAGCCTACAATGAGCAGTTCTTC. Amino acids: CASSRQRAYNEQFF.

This chain's CDR3 is CASSPTPGQGGYEQYF. CDR3 coding DNA: TGTGCCAGTAGCCCGACCCCGGGACAGGGAGGATACGAGCAGTACTTC. This sequence joins TRBV19 and TRBJ2-7; 9 bases are shared with TRBD1. The CDR3 is made up of 16 amino acids. After removal of 6 bases from V and 4 bases from J, the junction contained 13 bases not matched to a gene. CDR1 LNHDA and CDR2 SQIVND come from the germline V gene (reference sequence). Using reference TRBV19 and TRBJ2-7 for the parts outside the CDR3, the full variable domain is DGGITQSPKYLFRKEGQNVTLSCEQNLNHDAMYWYRQDPGQGLRLIYYSQIVNDFQKGDIAEGYSVSREKKESFPLTVTSAQKNPTAFYLCASSPTPGQGGYEQYFGPGTRLTVT.